These 30 T cell receptor beta chains were all obtained from the same sample, sequenced in a study of shared clonotypes between healthy human individuals. Profiling relied on immunoSEQ multiplex PCR, and the TCRdb table lists in-frame clones only, not all of them. The repertoire has more than 1 million clones, around three quarters of them found once; the top ten carry approximately 0.5%. Sequences were obtained from memory CD4+ T cells from PBMCs. Subset: CD45RA-negative fraction. These receptors were obtained from a man aged 18 to 30 in good health. Some clones in this sample may be carry-over from other donors' samples.

The CDR3 DNA reads as TGTGCCAGCAGCCCAAGTTCAGGGGAATATGGCTACACCTTC. Translated, it gives CASSPSSGEYGYTF. The rearrangement joins TRBV9 to TRBJ1-2, with a tentative D call TRBD1 (6 bases). This CDR3 is 14 amino acids long. The germline CDR1 and CDR2 sequences are SGDLS and YYNGEE. Trimming took 4 bases from V and 5 from J, leaving 15 bases between them.

The chain uses TRBV6-4 and TRBJ2-5; 12 nucleotides line up with TRBD2. J gave up 5 bases and V 0 bases, and 22 bases lay outside the gene matches. The CDR3 loop spans 22 amino acids. Germline CDR1 reads MRHNA; CDR2 reads SNTAGT. CDR3: CASSDSILSLASGRESRETQYF. The CDR3 DNA sequence: TGTGCCAGCAGTGACTCGATACTTTCCTTGGCTAGCGGGAGGGAAAGTAGGGAGACCCAGTACTTC.

J is TRBJ1-4 and V is TRBV6-5; D gene unclear. Deletions cut 2 bases from V and 5 bases from J, with 9 bases between. The CDR3 has 14 amino acids. Germline V gene data show CDR1 as MNHEY and CDR2 as SVGAGI. For the CDR3, the DNA is TGTGCCAGCAGTTACGGAGCCGACAATGAAAAACTGTTTTTT. Protein sequence: CASSYGADNEKLFF.

The chain carries TRBV11-2 and TRBJ2-3; 8 bases are shared with TRBD1. Looked up from germline, CDR1 is SGHAT and CDR2 is FQNNGV. CDR3 length equals 14 residues. The V segment lost 3 bases and the J segment 5 bases; nucleotides outside the gene matches: 4. The CDR3 sequence: CASSFSRGLDTQYF. Here the CDR3 DNA reads TGTGCCAGCAGCTTTAGCAGGGGGCTAGATACGCAGTATTTT.

This chain joins TRBV28 and TRBJ1-3; a weak D match, TRBD1 (5 bases). V lost 7 bases, J lost 1 base, and 14 bases lay in between. Germline V gene data show CDR1 as MDHEN and CDR2 as SYDVKM. This CDR3 spans 15 amino acids. The CDR3 sequence is CASIFGGDSGNTIYF. In DNA form, the CDR3 reads TGTGCCAGCATCTTTGGAGGGGATTCTGGAAACACCATATATTTT.

The chain links TRBV5-8 to TRBJ1-2, with 11 bases matching TRBD1. Germline lookup yields CDR1 SGHTS and CDR2 YDEGEE. This CDR3 is built from 13 residues. V was clipped by 6 bases and J by 7 bases; unmatched bases: 5. This CDR3 reads CASNGQGAGGYTF. The CDR3 DNA reads as TGTGCCAGCAATGGACAGGGGGCAGGTGGCTACACCTTC.

The sample holds a few counts of this clone. The sample carries other DNA sequences with the same CDR3. V gene TRBV2 combines with J gene TRBJ1-5; the D gene is possibly TRBD1 (5 bases). V was clipped by 6 bases and J by 0 bases, with 6 bases between them. CDR1 and CDR2 (germline): SNHLY, FYNNEI. CDR3 length: 13 residues. The CDR3 bases are TGTGCCAGCAGAGGGGATAGCAATCAGCCCCAGCATTTT. It encodes CASRGDSNQPQHF.

This rearrangement joins TRBV6-5 to TRBJ2-3; unclear D gene. CDR1 is MNHEY and CDR2 is SVGAGI in the germline V gene. CDR3 length equals 16 residues. Between the trimmed V and J ends, which lost 0 bases and 2 bases, there was a span of 12 bases. CDR3 residues: CASSYSAQLNTDTQYF. The DNA of the CDR3 is TGTGCCAGCAGTTACTCGGCCCAATTGAACACAGATACGCAGTATTTT.

In the case of this clone: Within the sample, other DNA sequences also encode this same CDR3. J is TRBJ2-6 and V is TRBV6-1; D is unresolved. This CDR3 contains 15 residues. Between the trimmed V and J ends, which lost 1 base and 0 bases, there was a span of 4 bases. The germline V gene has CDR1 MNHNS and CDR2 SASEGT. CDR3: CASSEGDSGANVLTF. The CDR3 DNA follows: TGTGCCAGCAGTGAAGGCGACTCTGGGGCCAACGTCCTGACTTTC.

The rearrangement joins TRBV6-1 to TRBJ1-2, with 11 bases identical to TRBD1. V shed 0 bases and J 8 bases; nucleotides not matched to a gene: 5. The germline V gene encodes CDR1 MNHNS and CDR2 SASEGT. The CDR3 spans 15 residues. As DNA, the CDR3 is TGTGCCAGCAGTGAAGCGGAAGGGACAGGGGGAGGCTACACCTTC. Translated, it gives CASSEAEGTGGGYTF.

The chain couples TRBV4-2 to TRBJ1-2; no firm D call. The V end was cut by 2 bases, the J end by 4 bases, with 14 bases between. This CDR3 spans 15 amino acids. CDR1 and CDR2 (germline): LGHNA, YNFKEQ. The CDR3 DNA sequence: TGTGCCAGCAGCCAACCAGACGTCGGGAGCTATGGCTACACCTTC. Amino acid sequence: CASSQPDVGSYGYTF.

A remark on this clone: Germline is not matched at one junction end, which may reflect a read error. This chain joins TRBV4-2 and TRBJ2-1; TRBD2 matches 11 bases. This CDR3 comprises 15 residues. Germline-derived CDR1 and CDR2 are LGHNA and YNFKEQ. In nucleotides, the CDR3 is TGTGCCAGCAGCCAAGGACTAGCGGGGTACACTGAGCAGTTCTTC. Protein sequence: CASSQGLAGYTEQFF.

V usage is TRBV13 and J usage is TRBJ1-1, with TRBD1 identical over 9 bases. Germline V CDR1 and CDR2: PRHDT, FYEKMQ (reference sequence). This CDR3 contains 16 residues. The junction had 11 bases not matched to a gene; V was cut back by 4 bases and J by 5 bases. CDR3 region: CASSSPPTGGGTEAFF. In nucleotides, the CDR3 is TGTGCCAGCAGCTCCCCTCCGACAGGGGGAGGGACTGAAGCTTTCTTT.

Concerning this clone: Other DNA sequences in this specimen translate into the identical CDR3. The V gene is TRBV20-1, the J gene TRBJ2-5; D possibly corresponds to TRBD2 (5 bases). This CDR3 contains 11 residues. CDR1 and CDR2 (germline): DFQATT, SNEGSKA (reference sequence). Trimming removed 5 bases at V and 5 bases at J, with 9 bases between. CDR3 amino acids: CSAPSGETQYF. DNA of the CDR3: TGCAGTGCTCCATCGGGGGAGACCCAGTACTTC.

The chain recombines TRBV14 with TRBJ2-2, with D perhaps TRBD1 or TRBD2 (6 bases each). Deletions cut 0 bases from V and 6 bases from J, with 14 bases between. The CDR3 covers 16 residues. The V gene's germline CDR1 is SGHDN and CDR2 FVKESK. CDR3 in amino acids: CASSQDRGTLAGELFF. DNA of the CDR3: TGTGCCAGCAGCCAAGATAGGGGGACTTTGGCCGGGGAGCTGTTTTTT.

A single count supports this clone. Being one base from a much bigger clone, this may be a read error. The chain is built from TRBV7-3 and TRBJ2-7; D is possibly TRBD2 (5 bases). The CDR3 length is 13 residues. Germline lookup yields CDR1 SGHTA and CDR2 FQGTGA. V shed 2 bases and J shed 1 base, with 6 bases lying between them. CDR3 in amino acids: CASSLPGSYEQYF. In DNA, the CDR3 is TGTGCCAGCAGCTTACCGGGGTCCTACGAGCAGTACTTC.

V and J are TRBV28 and TRBJ1-6, with D perhaps matching TRBD1 (5 bases). V gave up 4 bases and J gave up 10 bases, with 11 bases separating them. This CDR3 is 13 amino acids long. Germline CDR1 reads MDHEN; CDR2 reads SYDVKM. The CDR3 DNA is TGTGCCAGCAGTTCGACCTCAGGGTCACCCCTCCACTTT. It yields the protein CASSSTSGSPLHF.

The V gene is TRBV2, the J gene TRBJ2-7; D is undetermined. The CDR3 totals 13 residues. Trimming removed 7 bases at V and 7 bases at J, with 17 bases between. Germline V gene lookup returns CDR1 SNHLY and CDR2 FYNNEI. The CDR3 loop is CASNRMASAEQYF. The DNA of the CDR3 is TGTGCCAGCAACCGAATGGCCTCCGCGGAGCAGTACTTC.

This chain connects TRBV10-3 to TRBJ2-2; D unclear. Trimming took off 0 bases at V and 4 bases at J, with 6 bases between the two ends. There are 14 residues in the CDR3. Per the germline V gene, CDR1 is ENHRY and CDR2 is SYGVKD. The CDR3 bases are TGTGCCATCAGTGAGTCTGGGCTCACCGGGGAGCTGTTTTTT. Protein product: CAISESGLTGELFF.

V and J are TRBV4-1 and TRBJ2-5, with 12 bases that match TRBD2. CDR3 length: 16 amino acids. CDR1 and CDR2 from the germline V gene are MGHRA and YSYEKL. V dropped 1 base and J dropped 4; count of bases not matched to a gene: 4. CDR3 in DNA: TGCGCCAGCAGCCAAGCGACTAGCGGGAGAGGAGAGACCCAGTACTTC. This translates into CASSQATSGRGETQYF.

Concerning this clone: A far larger clone is off by one base, so a read error is likely. At the DNA level, this CDR3 is encoded by other sequences in the same sample as well. The rearrangement links TRBV28 to TRBJ1-2, with unresolved D. The V end was cut by 6 bases, the J end by 0 bases, with 17 bases between. Germline V gives CDR1 MDHEN, CDR2 SYDVKM. CDR3 length: 16 residues. The CDR3 coding sequence is TGTGCCAGCAGCAATGTCGGAGGCCTCTCTAACTATGGCTACACCTTC. This gives the protein CASSNVGGLSNYGYTF.

This clone was picked up one time. The V and J genes are TRBV30 and TRBJ2-3; TRBD1 or TRBD2 may be the D gene (5 bases each). Germline V gene sequence: CDR1 GTSNPN, CDR2 SVGIG (reference sequence). This CDR3 has 15 amino acids. Trimming shortened V by 5 bases and J by 6 bases, and 21 bases separated the two germline ends. CDR3 bases: TGTGCCTGGGGCTATCGGGGCCAGGTTTGGGATACGCAGTATTTT. Its protein product is CAWGYRGQVWDTQYF.

In the case of this clone: The same CDR3 can be traced to other DNA sequences in this sample. The gene calls are TRBV5-1 and TRBJ2-3; the match to TRBD2 covers 12 bases. CDR1 and CDR2 (germline): SGHRS, YFSETQ. J was trimmed by 3 bases and V by 4 bases; bases with no gene match: 6. CDR3 length: 16 amino acids. CDR3 sequence (DNA): TGCGCCAGCAGCCCGGAGACTAGCGGGAGTACAGATACGCAGTATTTT. The encoded protein is CASSPETSGSTDTQYF.

The chain employs TRBV11-2 and TRBJ1-4; 10 nucleotides match TRBD1. The germline gives CDR1 SGHAT, CDR2 FQNNGV. Germline trimming cut 3 bases from V and 8 bases from J; bases unmatched to any gene: 9. This CDR3 is built from 16 residues. The CDR3 spells CASSLGQGTSWEKLFF. The CDR3 DNA reads as TGTGCCAGCAGCTTGGGACAGGGGACCTCATGGGAAAAACTGTTTTTT.

V and J are TRBV7-3 and TRBJ2-5, with D tentatively TRBD1 (5 bases). The CDR3 is 16 residues long. Germline V gene sequence: CDR1 SGHTA, CDR2 FQGTGA. The V end lost 2 bases, the J end lost 1 base, and 14 bases lay between the germline ends. For the CDR3, the DNA is TGTGCCAGCAGCTTAGGGGCCAGTGGCGGCCAAGAGACCCAGTACTTC. It is translated as CASSLGASGGQETQYF.

The rearrangement links TRBV7-3 to TRBJ2-5; D remains ambiguous. V was pared by 5 bases and J by 4 bases, with 14 bases between. Germline CDR1 reads SGHTA; CDR2 reads FQGTGA. This CDR3 has 14 amino acids. The CDR3 sequence is CASSPPGAGETQYF. CDR3 DNA: TGTGCCAGCAGCCCCCCGGGCGCAGGAGAGACCCAGTACTTC.

The genes are TRBV5-1 and TRBJ2-5, with D uncertain. Germline lookup yields CDR1 SGHRS and CDR2 YFSETQ. This CDR3 contains 11 residues. Trimming cost V 6 bases and J 5 bases, with 8 bases left between them. DNA of the CDR3: TGCGCCAGCAAAGCGTCGGAGACCCAGTACTTC. Translation gives CASKASETQYF.

In this sample, this clone turned up a few times. The chain recombines TRBV7-9 with TRBJ2-7, with 8 bases fitting TRBD1. V lost 5 bases and J lost 1; bases outside the gene matches: 10. This CDR3 is 16 amino acids long. CDR1 and CDR2 (germline): SEHNR, FQNEAQ (reference sequence). CDR3 amino acids: CASSQIGQGPSYEQYF. CDR3 nucleotides: TGTGCCAGCAGCCAAATAGGACAGGGTCCGTCCTACGAGCAGTACTTC.

The CDR3 region has the DNA TGTGCCAGCAGGAAACCGGGACAGGGTTCCCCAACTAATGAAAAACTGTTTTTT. Translated, it gives CASRKPGQGSPTNEKLFF. The chain uses TRBV28 and TRBJ1-4, with 9 bases that match TRBD1. Trimming cost V 6 bases and J 0 bases; bases outside gene matches: 11. Germline V CDR1 and CDR2: MDHEN, SYDVKM. The CDR3 totals 18 residues.

The chain links TRBV7-6 to TRBJ1-1; weak D call: TRBD1 (6 bases). The CDR3 covers 15 residues. Looked up from germline, CDR1 is SGHVS and CDR2 is FNYEAQ. The V end was cut by 0 bases, the J end by 8 bases, with 16 bases between. CDR3 DNA sequence: TGTGCCAGCAGCTTAGCCCCGCGGGGGCCAGGAGAAGCTTTCTTT. Translation gives CASSLAPRGPGEAFF.